The 23 T cell receptor beta chains below all came from one sample that was sequenced in a study of blood T cell repertoires in COVID-19. Only in-frame clones appear in the TCRdb table, and some are missing; sequencing was by immunoSEQ multiplex PCR. This table holds about 250,000 clones, nearly 90% found once. Sequencing used peripheral blood. Every receptor here comes from a woman in her fifties or sixties with COVID-19, enrolled during active disease.

This chain connects TRBV4-3 to TRBJ1-1; D gene uncertain. Germline CDR1 and CDR2: LGHNA and YSLEER. The CDR3 contains 13 residues. The V and J ends lost 0 bases and 6 bases respectively, with 8 bases between them. In DNA, the CDR3 is TGCGCCAGCAGCCAAGACGGAGTCCCTGAAGCTTTCTTT. Amino acid sequence: CASSQDGVPEAFF.

The V call is TRBV6-7, the J call TRBJ1-2; 7 bases match TRBD1. TRBV6-7 is filed as an ORF, its function uncertain. Unmatched junction bases numbered 7, after V lost 9 bases and J lost 3 bases. This CDR3 has 13 residues. The CDR3: CASIPRGDYGYTF. For the CDR3, the DNA is TGTGCCAGTATCCCCAGGGGGGACTATGGCTACACCTTC.

The V and J genes are TRBV12-5 and TRBJ1-2; D is unresolved. V dropped 7 bases and J dropped 5 bases, with 17 bases sitting between them. Germline values: CDR1 LGHNT, CDR2 FRNRAP. There are 14 residues in the CDR3. In DNA form, the CDR3 reads TGTGCTAGTGCCCCGAGGAGGGAGGGATATGGCTACACCTTC. Translated, it gives CASAPRREGYGYTF.

The chain carries TRBV12-3 or TRBV12-4 and TRBJ2-7; D is unresolved. Trimming stripped 6 bases from V and 6 bases from J, with 12 bases between. The CDR3 totals 12 residues. The CDR3 protein is CASRYYGGEQYF. The CDR3 DNA reads as TGTGCCAGCAGGTACTATGGCGGCGAGCAGTACTTC.

This chain joins TRBV3-1 (or the pseudogene TRBV3-2) and TRBJ1-2; TRBD1 matches 11 bases. V gave up 4 bases and J gave up 8 bases; unmatched junction bases: 6. The germline gives CDR1 LGHDT, CDR2 YNNKEL (reference sequence). The CDR3 has 14 amino acids. This CDR3 reads CASSPRDRGGGYTF. The CDR3 region has the DNA TGTGCCAGCAGCCCCCGGGACAGGGGGGGCGGCTACACCTTC.

V and J are TRBV3-1 (or the pseudogene TRBV3-2) and TRBJ1-1, with D tentatively TRBD1 (6 bases). Looked up from germline, CDR1 is LGHDT and CDR2 is YNNKEL (reference sequence). V lost 4 bases and J 1 base, leaving 10 bases between the germline ends. CDR3 length: 14 residues. CDR3 sequence (DNA): TGTGCCAGCAGCCTGCAGGGGCGGAACACTGAAGCTTTCTTT. Its protein is CASSLQGRNTEAFF.

The genes are TRBV6-2 or TRBV6-3 and TRBJ2-6; D might be TRBD2 (5 bases). Germline V gene data show CDR1 as MNHEY and CDR2 as SVGEGT. This CDR3 has 16 amino acids. V was clipped by 7 bases and J by 1 base, with 14 bases between them. CDR3 loop: CASTPIGVSGANVLTF. The CDR3 DNA sequence: TGTGCCAGCACCCCAATCGGGGTGTCTGGGGCCAACGTCCTGACTTTC.

This sequence joins TRBV6-7 and TRBJ1-2; 10 bases are a match to TRBD1. TRBV6-7 falls under the ORF class, with uncertain function. There are 20 residues in the CDR3. The trim removed 5 bases at V and 1 base at J, leaving 19 bases unmatched. This CDR3 reads CASSISDRGRELELNYGYTF. CDR3 DNA sequence: TGTGCCAGCAGTATTTCCGACAGGGGGCGAGAACTAGAGCTTAACTATGGCTACACCTTC.

This sequence joins TRBV19 and TRBJ1-3; D perhaps matches TRBD1 (6 bases). V was clipped by 3 bases and J by 0 bases, with 18 bases between them. Germline assignment: CDR1 LNHDA and CDR2 SQIVND (reference sequence). This CDR3 region has 18 residues. The CDR3 DNA follows: TGTGCCAGTAGTATCCTCCCTGGACAGACCCTCTCTGGAAACACCATATATTTT. Protein product: CASSILPGQTLSGNTIYF.

The rearrangement joins TRBV11-2 to TRBJ1-1, with 9 bases identical to TRBD1. The V segment lost 6 bases and the J segment 3 bases; nucleotides outside the gene matches: 2. The CDR3 length is 13 residues. Germline V gene data show CDR1 as SGHAT and CDR2 as FQNNGV. DNA for the CDR3: TGTGCCAGCAGACAGGGGGCGGACACTGAAGCTTTCTTT. This translates into CASRQGADTEAFF. Variable domain in full (rest from reference TRBV11-2 and TRBJ1-1): EAGVAQSPRYKIIEKRQSVAFWCNPISGHATLYWYQQILGQGPKLLIQFQNNGVVDDSQLPKDRFSAERLKGVDSTLKIQPAKLEDSAVYLCASRQGADTEAFFGQGTRLTVV.

Here the CDR3 reads CASSFDRLTYEQYF. CDR3 nucleotide sequence: TGTGCCAGCAGTTTTGACAGATTAACCTACGAGCAGTACTTC. The chain carries TRBV6-5 and TRBJ2-7, with TRBD1 as a possible D gene (5 bases). The CDR3 length is 14 residues. Germline assignment: CDR1 MNHEY and CDR2 SVGAGI. V lost 4 bases and J lost 2, with 12 bases in between.

This clone has only a few counts. The chain has TRBV11-2 and TRBJ1-3; D is undetermined. Germline lookup yields CDR1 SGHAT and CDR2 FQNNGV. With 5 bases removed from V and 3 bases from J, the gap between germline ends came to 11 bases. This CDR3 comprises 14 residues. The CDR3 loop is CASSTGRGGNTIYF. The CDR3 DNA follows: TGTGCCAGCAGCACCGGGCGGGGTGGAAACACCATATATTTT.

The chain carries TRBV4-2 and TRBJ2-4, with D possibly being TRBD1 (6 bases). V was cut by 0 bases and J by 1 base, with 16 bases left in between. CDR1 LGHNA and CDR2 YNFKEQ come from the germline V gene. CDR3 length: 18 amino acids. CDR3 region: CASSQDKDLQGAKNIQYF. The CDR3 DNA follows: TGTGCCAGCAGCCAAGATAAGGACCTCCAGGGGGCCAAAAACATTCAGTACTTC.

Comment on this clone: One end of the junction is discordant with germline, which a read error may explain. Written as DNA, the CDR3 is TGTGCCAGCAGCCAGGATCCCGGGAACTTTGGCTACACCTTC. This sequence encodes CASSQDPGNFGYTF. The chain recombines TRBV3-1 (or the pseudogene TRBV3-2) with TRBJ1-2; D is ambiguous. CDR1 and CDR2 from the germline V gene are LGHDT and YNNKEL (reference sequence). The CDR3 has 14 residues.

The V gene is TRBV5-4, the J gene TRBJ2-3, with 9 bases that match TRBD2. The CDR3 spans 16 residues. With V trimmed by 4 bases and J by 3 bases, 9 bases remained unmatched. Germline values: CDR1 SGHNT, CDR2 YYREEE (reference sequence). CDR3 amino acids: CASSLKTSGTTDTQYF. Here the CDR3 DNA reads TGTGCCAGCAGCCTAAAGACTAGCGGAACGACAGATACGCAGTATTTT.

This clone showed up just a few times. The chain has TRBV7-8 and TRBJ2-1; 7 nucleotides agree with TRBD2. V lost 5 bases to trimming and J lost 0 bases; unmatched junction nucleotides: 7. The CDR3 contains 16 residues. Germline-derived CDR1 and CDR2 are SGHVS and FQNEAQ. This chain's CDR3 is CASSSGTYRSYNEQFF. The CDR3 DNA follows: TGTGCCAGCAGCAGCGGGACTTACCGCTCCTACAATGAGCAGTTCTTC.

The V gene is TRBV10-3, the J gene TRBJ1-5; the D is unclear. This CDR3 comprises 14 residues. V was cut by 2 bases and J by 0 bases, with 5 bases left in between. CDR1 and CDR2 (germline): ENHRY, SYGVKD. The CDR3 DNA reads as TGTGCCATCAGTGAGGAGATTAGCAATCAGCCCCAGCATTTT. This gives the protein CAISEEISNQPQHF.

The chain joins TRBV5-6 to TRBJ1-1, with TRBD1 identical over 7 bases. V was clipped by 3 bases and J by 8 bases; unmatched bases: 1. Germline V gene data show CDR1 as SGHDT and CDR2 as YYEEEE. The length of the CDR3 is 11 residues. The CDR3 region is CASSYRGEAFF. CDR3 nucleotides: TGTGCCAGCAGCTACAGGGGAGAAGCTTTCTTT.

The V gene is TRBV7-2, the J gene TRBJ1-4; tentative D call: TRBD1 (6 bases). Germline-derived CDR1 and CDR2 are SGHTA and FQGNSA. This CDR3 is built from 14 residues. Trimming pared 6 bases from V and 8 bases from J, leaving 16 bases between. CDR3 DNA: TGTGCCAGCAGAGCACAGGGACCAGAGGAAAAACTGTTTTTT. Protein: CASRAQGPEEKLFF. Supplemented by reference TRBV7-2 and TRBJ1-4, the full variable domain reads GAGVSQSPSNKVTEKGKDVELRCDPISGHTALYWYRQSLGQGLEFLIYFQGNSAPDKSGLPSDRFSAERTGGSVSTLTIQRTQQEDSAVYLCASRAQGPEEKLFFGSGTQLSVL.

This sequence joins TRBV7-3 and TRBJ2-2; 7 positions agree with TRBD2. The V and J ends lost 5 bases and 4 bases, in that order; junction bases with no gene match: 4. CDR3 size: 14 residues. CDR1 SGHTA and CDR2 FQGTGA come from the germline V gene. The CDR3 region is CASSRGRGTGELFF. The CDR3 bases are TGTGCCAGCAGCCGGGGGAGGGGCACCGGGGAGCTGTTTTTT.

The genes are TRBV5-5 and TRBJ1-2, with 7 bases that match TRBD1. The CDR3 runs 13 residues. CDR1 SGHKS and CDR2 YYEKEE come from the germline V gene (reference sequence). V gave up 4 bases and J gave up 9 bases; unmatched junction bases: 9. The CDR3 reads CASSIDRVSSYTF. The CDR3 DNA is TGTGCCAGCAGCATCGACAGGGTGTCAAGCTACACCTTC.

V gene TRBV6-5 combines with J gene TRBJ1-3, with D tentatively TRBD1 (5 bases). The germline V and J ends were trimmed by 6 bases and 2 bases, with 8 bases remaining between them. The CDR3 totals 13 residues. In germline, CDR1 is MNHEY, CDR2 SVGAGI. The CDR3 DNA reads TGTGCCAGCAGGGAGGGGCCTGGAAACACCATATATTTT. This sequence encodes CASREGPGNTIYF.

A single count supports this clone. The gene calls are TRBV7-3 and TRBJ2-3, with 10 bases that match TRBD1. V was clipped by 4 bases and J by 6 bases; unmatched bases: 19. Germline V gives CDR1 SGHTA, CDR2 FQGTGA. CDR3 length equals 19 residues. CDR3 sequence (DNA): TGTGCCAGCAGCTCCTCGCCCCCTGAGACAGGGGGCTTAGGGGATACGCAGTATTTT. It translates to CASSSSPPETGGLGDTQYF.